This T cell receptor beta chain was obtained from a study of blood T cell repertoires in COVID-19. Study background: Donors in the United States, Italy and Spain gave samples during acute or convalescent COVID-19.

The repertoire was sequenced with immunoSEQ multiplex PCR; TCRdb's copy has only in-frame clones and lacks some. In the table there are under 200,000 clones, around 76% of which are singletons. Per germline, CDR1 SGHRS and CDR2 YFSETQ. V was shortened by 0 bases and J by 6 bases, with 12 bases between the two germline ends. The CDR3 extends over 15 amino acids. The chain uses TRBV5-1 and TRBJ2-2; the D is unclear. The origin of this receptor is a woman aged 55-75 years with COVID-19, enrolled during active disease. The sample taken for sequencing was peripheral blood. CDR3 amino acids: CASSLVFRFSGELFF. For the CDR3, the DNA is TGCGCCAGCAGCTTGGTTTTTAGATTCTCCGGGGAGCTGTTTTTT.